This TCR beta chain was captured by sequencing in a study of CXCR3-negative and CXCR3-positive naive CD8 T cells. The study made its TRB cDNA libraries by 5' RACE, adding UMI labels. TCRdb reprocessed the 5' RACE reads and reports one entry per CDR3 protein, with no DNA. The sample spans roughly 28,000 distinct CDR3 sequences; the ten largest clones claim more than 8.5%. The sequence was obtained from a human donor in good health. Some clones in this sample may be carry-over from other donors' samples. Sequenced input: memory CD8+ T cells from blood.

CDR3 loop: CSARDNGGSYEQYF. V gene TRBV20-1 combines with J gene TRBJ2-7. CDR1 is DFQATT and CDR2 is SNEGSKA in the germline V gene (reference sequence). The CDR3 covers 14 residues.